These T cell receptor beta chains were read from a single sample in a study of identical twins. TCRdb redid the calling of the 5' RACE reads with MiXCR, one entry per CDR3 protein. This table holds 450,000 or so distinct CDR3 sequences, around 18% found once. Input material: naive T cells sorted from blood. These TCRs come from a man in his fifties or sixties in good health. The CDR3 runs from the conserved cysteine through the conserved F or W. D genes are given only for firm matches. The size field is filled for only some rows; it gives once, few, many or a size class.

d_call | j_call | clone_size | v_call | cdr3_aa | cdr3_nt
. | TRBJ2-1 | . | TRBV20-1 | CSASLVSSYNEQFF | TGCAGTGCTAGTCTAGTGAGCTCCTACAATGAGCAGTTCTTC
. | TRBJ2-3 | few | TRBV5-6 | CASSSEVGESTDTQYF | TGTGCCAGCAGCTCCGAGGTAGGGGAGTCCACAGATACGCAGTATTTT
TRBD1 | TRBJ1-2 | many | TRBV12-3/TRBV12-4 | CASRPMDRMDGYTF | TGTGCCAGCAGACCTATGGACAGGATGGATGGCTACACCTTC
. | TRBJ1-1 | . | TRBV29-1 | CSATDRLNTEAFF | TGCAGCGCGACCGACAGGTTGAACACTGAAGCTTTCTTT
. | TRBJ2-3 | . | TRBV11-1 | CASSSAVDTQYF | TGTGCCAGCAGCTCCGCCGTAGATACGCAGTATTTT
. | TRBJ1-3 | . | TRBV4-2 | CASRWGLSSGNTIYF | TGTGCCAGCAGGTGGGGTCTAAGCTCTGGAAACACCATATATTTT
TRBD2 | TRBJ2-3 | . | TRBV20-1 | CSASIGRADTQYF | TGCAGTGCTTCCATCGGGAGGGCAGATACGCAGTATTTT
. | TRBJ2-2 | . | TRBV4-2 | CASSQIAGTGELFF | TGTGCCAGCAGCCAAATAGCCGGGACCGGGGAGCTGTTTTTT
. | TRBJ2-5 | . | TRBV5-1 | CASALSPGETQYF | TGCGCCAGCGCTTTGAGCCCAGGAGAGACCCAGTACTTC
TRBD1 | TRBJ1-4 | many | TRBV7-9 | CASSSQGVRRTNEKLFF | TGTGCCAGCAGCTCACAGGGGGTCAGGAGAACTAATGAAAAACTGTTTTTT
. | TRBJ2-1 | few | TRBV19 | CASSIDSWVPGNEQFF | TGTGCCAGTAGTATAGATAGCTGGGTACCCGGGAATGAGCAGTTCTTC
TRBD1 | TRBJ2-3 | many | TRBV29-1 | CSARGRVTDTQYF | TGCAGCGCCAGGGGGCGCGTCACAGATACGCAGTATTTT
. | TRBJ2-7 | . | TRBV20-1 | CSARDRARTYEQYF | TGCAGTGCTAGAGACCGGGCCAGGACCTACGAGCAGTACTTC
TRBD1 | TRBJ2-7 | once | TRBV25-1 | CATGTGNEQYF | TGTGCCACGGGGACAGGTAACGAGCAGTACTTC
. | TRBJ1-5 | . | TRBV2 | CASSESNSNQPQHF | TGTGCCAGCAGTGAATCTAATAGCAATCAGCCCCAGCATTTT
TRBD2 | TRBJ2-1 | . | TRBV11-2 | CASSSFSGLTYNEQFF | TGTGCCAGCAGCTCATTTAGCGGGTTGACCTACAATGAGCAGTTCTTC
TRBD2 | TRBJ2-7 | few | TRBV13 | CASSKPLADEQYF | TGTGCCAGCAGCAAGCCCCTAGCGGACGAGCAGTACTTC
. | TRBJ2-1 | . | TRBV11-2 | CASSLHSGVQFF | TGTGCCAGCAGCTTACATTCCGGGGTGCAGTTCTTC
. | TRBJ2-1 | . | TRBV7-9 | CASTPSALYNEQFF | TGTGCCAGCACCCCTAGCGCTCTCTACAATGAGCAGTTCTTC
TRBD2 | TRBJ2-3 | many | TRBV7-2 | CAAGTSDLDTQYF | TGTGCCGCCGGGACTAGCGATTTGGATACGCAGTATTTT
. | TRBJ2-1 | . | TRBV20-1 | CSARDRAAYNEQFF | TGCAGTGCTAGAGATCGGGCGGCCTACAATGAGCAGTTCTTC
TRBD2 | TRBJ2-5 | many | TRBV20-1 | CSAQATSGVKTQYF | TGCAGTGCTCAGGCGACTAGCGGGGTAAAGACCCAGTACTTC
. | TRBJ1-4 | many | TRBV20-1 | CSAREGGPRGELFF | TGCAGTGCTAGAGAGGGCGGTCCCCGGGGGGAACTGTTTTTT
. | TRBJ2-2 | many | TRBV3-1 | CASSQGAPDTGELFF | TGTGCCAGCAGCCAAGGGGCCCCAGACACCGGGGAGCTGTTTTTT
TRBD1 | TRBJ2-5 | few | TRBV7-2 | CASSLGWDRGQETQYF | TGTGCCAGCAGCTTAGGGTGGGACAGGGGACAAGAGACCCAGTACTTC
TRBD1 | TRBJ2-1 | few | TRBV6-2/TRBV6-3 | CASSYPTTGGALYEQFF | TGTGCCAGCAGTTACCCTACCACAGGGGGCGCCCTCTATGAGCAGTTCTTC